Shown below are 10 T cell receptor beta chains from a single sample sequenced in a study of cytomegalovirus exposure and HLA in healthy donors. It was with 60 Vbeta and 13 Jbeta primers that the PCR ran. Clones were sequenced by immunoSEQ multiplex PCR, and TCRdb holds only the in-frame ones, with some missing. The sample has about 160,000 clones; approximately 70% are singletons. The material sequenced was PBMCs. The receptors shown here come from a man in his forties or fifties in good health and CMV-seropositive.

This clone showed up just a few times. This rearrangement joins TRBV30 to TRBJ1-6; 10 nucleotides agree with TRBD1. Losses at the gene ends were 3 bases for V and 5 bases for J; bases not matched to a gene: 10. CDR3 length: 17 residues. Per the germline V gene, CDR1 is GTSNPN and CDR2 is SVGIG (reference sequence). In DNA, the CDR3 is TGTGCCTGGAGAGGGACAGGGGCTATCTGGGATAATTCACCCCTCCACTTT. Its protein is CAWRGTGAIWDNSPLHF.

The rearrangement joins TRBV7-9 to TRBJ1-1; D remains unclear. CDR3 length: 11 amino acids. The germline V gene encodes CDR1 SEHNR and CDR2 FQNEAQ (reference sequence). The CDR3 spells CASRQGTEAFF. CDR3 coding DNA: TGTGCTTCGAGACAAGGCACTGAAGCTTTCTTT.

This rearrangement joins TRBV5-8 to TRBJ2-1; the D gene is possibly TRBD2 (6 bases). Trimming took 0 bases from V and 8 from J, leaving 15 bases between them. CDR3 size: 15 residues. CDR1 and CDR2 (germline): SGHTS, YDEGEE. CDR3 sequence (DNA): TGTGCCAGCAGCTTGGGTTTATGGAGGGGCGATGAGCAGTTCTTC. Encoded protein: CASSLGLWRGDEQFF.

The chain joins TRBV4-3 to TRBJ2-1; D might be TRBD2 (6 bases). Trimming took off 5 bases at V and 5 bases at J, with 10 bases between the two ends. In germline, CDR1 is LGHNA, CDR2 YSLEER. This CDR3 is 13 amino acids long. The CDR3 DNA follows: TGCGCCAGCAGCTGGGGGGTAAACAATGAGCAGTTCTTC. This gives the protein CASSWGVNNEQFF.

The chain links TRBV5-1 to TRBJ2-7; 9 nucleotides agree with TRBD1. CDR3 length equals 15 residues. Looked up from germline, CDR1 is SGHRS and CDR2 is YFSETQ. With 1 base clipped from V and 3 bases from J, the junction kept 5 bases outside the gene matches. The CDR3 DNA sequence: TGCGCCAGCAGCTTGCGGGACAGGGCAGACTACGAGCAGTACTTC. Its protein product is CASSLRDRADYEQYF. The complete variable domain, with remaining parts taken from reference TRBV5-1 and TRBJ2-7, reads KAGVTQTPRYLIKTRGQQVTLSCSPISGHRSVSWYQQTPGQGLQFLFEYFSETQRNKGNFPGRFSGRQFSNSRSEMNVSTLELGDSALYLCASSLRDRADYEQYFGPGTRLTVT.

This clone was picked up a small number of times. The V and J genes are TRBV11-3 and TRBJ2-7; TRBD2 is a possible D gene (5 bases). The CDR3 is 13 amino acids. Germline CDR1 is SGHNT and CDR2 is YENEEA. V was clipped by 1 base and J by 6 bases, with 10 bases between them. This CDR3 reads CASSLGTGIEQYF. The CDR3, as DNA: TGTGCCAGCAGCTTAGGGACGGGAATCGAGCAGTACTTC.

This clone was seen a few times. The chain recombines TRBV19 with TRBJ1-1; D remains ambiguous. V was cut by 5 bases and J by 6 bases, with 13 bases left in between. Germline V gene sequence: CDR1 LNHDA, CDR2 SQIVND (reference sequence). The CDR3 totals 13 residues. The CDR3 DNA reads TGTGCCAGTAGTGCGGGGTTTTTGTCTGAAGCTTTCTTT. Amino acid sequence: CASSAGFLSEAFF.

The gene calls are TRBV2 and TRBJ1-3; D is possibly TRBD1 (6 bases). CDR3 length equals 13 residues. Germline V lookup: CDR1 SNHLY, CDR2 FYNNEI. V lost 6 bases, J lost 4 bases, and 10 bases lay in between. The CDR3: CASSGTLGNTIYF. The CDR3 nucleotides read TGTGCCAGCAGCGGGACACTGGGAAACACCATATATTTT.

CDR3 nucleotide sequence: TGTGCCAGCAGCCCTGACAGGAGCAACACTGAAGCTTTCTTT. It encodes CASSPDRSNTEAFF. The chain is built from TRBV5-4 and TRBJ1-1; tentative D call: TRBD1 (6 bases). Trimming removed 4 bases at V and 2 bases at J, with 12 bases between. This CDR3 region has 14 residues. Looked up from germline, CDR1 is SGHNT and CDR2 is YYREEE (reference sequence).

This clone was seen a handful of times. The chain is built from TRBV10-3 and TRBJ1-3, with unresolved D. The CDR3 has 15 amino acids. Trimming pared 6 bases from V and 0 bases from J, leaving 12 bases between. Germline CDR1 reads ENHRY; CDR2 reads SYGVKD. CDR3 protein: CAISPDMSSGNTIYF. CDR3 sequence (DNA): TGTGCCATCAGCCCCGACATGAGCTCTGGAAACACCATATATTTT.